Listed here are 13 T cell receptor beta chains from one sample, sequenced in a study of cytomegalovirus exposure and HLA in healthy donors. Primers for the PCR totalled 60 Vbeta and 13 Jbeta. Profiled with immunoSEQ multiplex PCR; TCRdb holds only in-frame clones, not every one. The table shows around 150,000 clones, with 86% occurring only once. Sequenced sample: PBMCs. Receptors were obtained from a woman aged 18-29 years in good health and CMV-seronegative.

V usage is TRBV6-1 and J usage is TRBJ2-5; D gene unclear. V was cut by 3 bases and J by 2 bases, with 7 bases left in between. Germline V gives CDR1 MNHNS, CDR2 SASEGT. The CDR3 length is 13 residues. This CDR3 is CASSERPQETQYF. Here the CDR3 DNA reads TGTGCCAGCAGTGAGCGCCCACAAGAGACCCAGTACTTC.

The chain uses TRBV2 and TRBJ1-2, with D maybe TRBD1 (5 bases). Trimming cost V 4 bases and J 3 bases, with 12 bases left between them. Germline V gene sequence: CDR1 SNHLY, CDR2 FYNNEI. The CDR3 loop spans 14 amino acids. The CDR3 bases are TGTGCCAGCAGTGGGGGTCAGGGATACTATGGCTACACCTTC. Its translation: CASSGGQGYYGYTF.

This sequence joins TRBV6-5 and TRBJ1-4; tentative D call: TRBD1 (5 bases). With 4 bases removed from V and 7 bases from J, the gap between germline ends came to 13 bases. CDR1 MNHEY and CDR2 SVGAGI come from the germline V gene. CDR3 length: 14 amino acids. CDR3 region: CASSSSGFAEKLFF. The CDR3 nucleotides are TGTGCCAGCAGTTCTTCAGGGTTCGCTGAAAAACTGTTTTTT.

V gene TRBV6-1 combines with J gene TRBJ2-2; 9 bases agree with TRBD2. This CDR3 comprises 15 residues. Germline lookup yields CDR1 MNHNS and CDR2 SASEGT. Losses at the gene ends were 6 bases for V and 6 bases for J; bases not matched to a gene: 8. The CDR3 nucleotides read TGTGCCAGCAGCGGGCTAGCGGGGAGCCCCGGGGAGCTGTTTTTT. Translating it yields CASSGLAGSPGELFF.

The V gene is TRBV15, the J gene TRBJ2-5; 7 bases agree with TRBD1. Germline lookup yields CDR1 LNHNV and CDR2 YYDKDF (reference sequence). CDR3 length: 18 residues. Trimming at V came to 0 bases and at J to 2 bases, leaving 12 bases not matched to a gene. In DNA form, the CDR3 reads TGTGCCACCAGCAGAGACGACCCCGGGGCAGGGGGTCAAGAGACCCAGTACTTC. Protein product: CATSRDDPGAGGQETQYF.

The chain carries TRBV6-1 and TRBJ1-4; perhaps TRBD1 as D (6 bases). Germline CDR1 and CDR2: MNHNS and SASEGT. This CDR3 region has 17 residues. V lost 2 bases, J lost 0 bases, and 13 bases lay in between. The CDR3 loop is CASSEFVGGATNEKLFF. The CDR3 region has the DNA TGTGCCAGCAGTGAATTCGTTGGGGGCGCAACTAATGAAAAACTGTTTTTT.

The CDR3 DNA sequence: TGTGCCAGCAGTTCTCAGGGATATGGCAATCAGCCCCAGCATTTT. Protein sequence: CASSSQGYGNQPQHF. V usage is TRBV6-5 and J usage is TRBJ1-5, with D possibly matching TRBD1 (5 bases). There are 15 residues in the CDR3. The germline V gene has CDR1 MNHEY and CDR2 SVGAGI. Trimming shortened V by 4 bases and J by 2 bases, and 12 bases separated the two germline ends.

The J gene is TRBJ1-2, the V gene TRBV2, with D perhaps matching TRBD1 (5 bases). This CDR3 spans 14 amino acids. Germline V gene sequence: CDR1 SNHLY, CDR2 FYNNEI. Deletions cut 3 bases from V and 4 bases from J, with 12 bases between. The DNA of the CDR3 is TGTGCCAGCAGTGAGGGGCAGAACCCCTATGGCTACACCTTC. The encoded protein is CASSEGQNPYGYTF.

The table lists this clone with a count of one. A read error may account for a junction end that differs from germline. This chain links TRBV5-4 with TRBJ2-7, with 7 bases lining up with TRBD1. Germline values: CDR1 SGHNT, CDR2 YYREEE (reference sequence). This CDR3 is built from 12 residues. This CDR3 reads CASSQGQAAFIF. CDR3 in DNA: TGTGCCAGCAGCCAAGGACAGGCCGCTTTTATCTTC.

The chain uses TRBV4-1 and TRBJ2-4; D unclear. V lost 5 bases to trimming and J lost 13 bases, with 12 bases between them. The CDR3 is 11 amino acids. Germline CDR1 MGHRA, CDR2 YSYEKL. CDR3 protein: CASSDRVLQYF. CDR3 in DNA: TGCGCCAGCAGCGACCGGGTCTTGCAGTACTTC.

This clone showed up just a few times. V and J are TRBV6-1 and TRBJ2-3, with TRBD1 matching over 10 bases. This CDR3 contains 17 residues. Germline loops: CDR1 MNHNS, CDR2 SASEGT. Unmatched junction bases numbered 4, after V lost 0 bases and J lost 1 base. This CDR3 is CASSEATGGGGTDTQYF. The CDR3 DNA sequence: TGTGCCAGCAGTGAAGCGACAGGGGGCGGTGGCACAGATACGCAGTATTTT.

This clone has just one count. The chain recombines TRBV19 with TRBJ2-3; no reliable D call. Trimming took off 5 bases at V and 1 base at J, with 7 bases between the two ends. The length of the CDR3 is 13 residues. Germline CDR1 reads LNHDA; CDR2 reads SQIVND (reference sequence). CDR3 coding DNA: TGTGCCAGTAGTTTTCAGGGCACAGATACGCAGTATTTT. Protein product: CASSFQGTDTQYF.

This rearrangement joins TRBV6-5 to TRBJ1-2, with D unclear. CDR1 is MNHEY, CDR2 SVGAGI, per germline. CDR3 length: 14 amino acids. V was clipped by 5 bases and J by 5 bases, with 15 bases between them. The CDR3 here is CASSQASSRYGYTF. The CDR3 DNA follows: TGTGCCAGCAGTCAAGCTAGTTCTCGATATGGCTACACCTTC.